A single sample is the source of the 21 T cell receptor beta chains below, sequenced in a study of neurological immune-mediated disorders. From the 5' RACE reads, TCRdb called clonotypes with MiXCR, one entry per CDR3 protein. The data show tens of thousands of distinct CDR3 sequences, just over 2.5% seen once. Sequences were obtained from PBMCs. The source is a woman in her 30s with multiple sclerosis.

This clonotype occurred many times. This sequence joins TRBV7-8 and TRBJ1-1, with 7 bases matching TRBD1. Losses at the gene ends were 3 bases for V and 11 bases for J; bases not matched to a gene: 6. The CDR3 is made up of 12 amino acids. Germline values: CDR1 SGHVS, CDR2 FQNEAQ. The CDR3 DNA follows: TGTGCCAGCAGCTTCCCCGGACAGGAGGCTTTCTTT. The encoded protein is CASSFPGQEAFF. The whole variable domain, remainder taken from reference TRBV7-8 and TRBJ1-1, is GAGVSQSPRYKVAKRGQDVALRCDPISGHVSLFWYQQALGQGPEFLTYFQNEAQLDKSGLPSDRFFAERPEGSVSTLKIQRTQQEDSAVYLCASSFPGQEAFFGQGTRLTVV.

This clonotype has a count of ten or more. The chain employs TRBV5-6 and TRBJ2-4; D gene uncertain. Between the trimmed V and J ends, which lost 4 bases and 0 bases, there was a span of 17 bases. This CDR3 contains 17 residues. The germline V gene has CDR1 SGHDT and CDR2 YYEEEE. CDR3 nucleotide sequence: TGTGCCAGCAGCCTTCCGGAACACCTACTAGCCAAAAACATTCAGTACTTC. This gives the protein CASSLPEHLLAKNIQYF.

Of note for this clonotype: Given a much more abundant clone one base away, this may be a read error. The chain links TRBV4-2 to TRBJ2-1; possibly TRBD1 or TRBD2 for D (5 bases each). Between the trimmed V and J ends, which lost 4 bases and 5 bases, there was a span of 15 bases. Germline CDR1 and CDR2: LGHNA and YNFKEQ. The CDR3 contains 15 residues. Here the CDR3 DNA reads TGTGCCAGCAGCCGGGACGGTTTACACAACAATGAGCAGTTCTTC. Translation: CASSRDGLHNNEQFF.

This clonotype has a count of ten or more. The CDR3 DNA follows: TGTGCCAGCAGCCCAAGGTACAATGAGCAGTTCTTC. This gives the protein CASSPRYNEQFF. The rearrangement links TRBV3-1 to TRBJ2-1; no clear D. This CDR3 comprises 12 residues. Trimming shortened V by 4 bases and J by 4 bases, and 5 bases separated the two germline ends. Germline-derived CDR1 and CDR2 are LGHDT and YNNKEL (reference sequence).

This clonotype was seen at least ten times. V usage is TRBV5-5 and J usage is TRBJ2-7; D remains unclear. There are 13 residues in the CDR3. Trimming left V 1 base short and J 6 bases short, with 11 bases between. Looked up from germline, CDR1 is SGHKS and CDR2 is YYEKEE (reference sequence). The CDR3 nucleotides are TGTGCCAGCAGCTTGCCCAGGCTGGGCGAGCAGTACTTC. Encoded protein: CASSLPRLGEQYF. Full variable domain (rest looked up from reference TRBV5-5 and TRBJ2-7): DAGVTQSPTHLIKTRGQQVTLRCSPISGHKSVSWYQQVLGQGPQFIFQYYEKEERGRGNFPDRFSARQFPNYSSELNVNALLLGDSALYLCASSLPRLGEQYFGPGTRLTVT.

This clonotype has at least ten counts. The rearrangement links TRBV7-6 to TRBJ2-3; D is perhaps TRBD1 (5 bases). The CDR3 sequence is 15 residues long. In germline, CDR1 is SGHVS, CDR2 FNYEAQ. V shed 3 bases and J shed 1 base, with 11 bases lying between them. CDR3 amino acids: CASSLVAGRTDTQYF. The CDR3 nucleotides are TGTGCCAGCAGCTTGGTGGCAGGGCGCACAGATACGCAGTATTTT.

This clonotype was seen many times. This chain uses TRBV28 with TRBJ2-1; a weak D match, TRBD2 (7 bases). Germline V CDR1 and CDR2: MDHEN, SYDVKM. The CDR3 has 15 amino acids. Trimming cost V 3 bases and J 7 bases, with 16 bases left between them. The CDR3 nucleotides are TGTGCCAGCAGTTTGGAGGGGGGGGGCAAGAATGAGCAGTTCTTC. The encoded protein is CASSLEGGGKNEQFF.

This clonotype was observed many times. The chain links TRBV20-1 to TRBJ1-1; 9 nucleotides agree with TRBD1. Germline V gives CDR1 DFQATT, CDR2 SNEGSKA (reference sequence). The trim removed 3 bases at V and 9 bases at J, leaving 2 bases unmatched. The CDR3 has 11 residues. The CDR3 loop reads CSARGQGQAFF. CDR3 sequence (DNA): TGCAGTGCTAGGGGACAGGGCCAAGCTTTCTTT.

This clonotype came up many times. In DNA form, the CDR3 reads TGTGCCAGCAGCCCCCGGTGGGACCAGCGATTCTTC. Its protein is CASSPRWDQRFF. This chain connects TRBV7-2 to TRBJ2-1, with D tentatively TRBD1 or TRBD2 (5 bases each). CDR1 is SGHTA and CDR2 is FQGNSA in the germline V gene. V was clipped by 5 bases and J by 16 bases, with 18 bases between them. This CDR3 contains 12 residues. Based on the CDR3 plus reference TRBV7-2 and TRBJ2-1, the full variable domain is GAGVSQSPSNKVTEKGKDVELRCDPISGHTALYWYRQSLGQGLEFLIYFQGNSAPDKSGLPSDRFSAERTGGSVSTLTIQRTQQEDSAVYLCASSPRWDQRFFGPGTRLTVL.

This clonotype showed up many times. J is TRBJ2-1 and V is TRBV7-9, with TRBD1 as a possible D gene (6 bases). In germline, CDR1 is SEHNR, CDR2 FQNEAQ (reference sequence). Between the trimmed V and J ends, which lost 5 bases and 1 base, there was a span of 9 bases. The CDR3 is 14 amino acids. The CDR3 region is CASSGRGSYNEQFF. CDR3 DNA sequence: TGTGCCAGCAGCGGCAGGGGTTCCTACAATGAGCAGTTCTTC.

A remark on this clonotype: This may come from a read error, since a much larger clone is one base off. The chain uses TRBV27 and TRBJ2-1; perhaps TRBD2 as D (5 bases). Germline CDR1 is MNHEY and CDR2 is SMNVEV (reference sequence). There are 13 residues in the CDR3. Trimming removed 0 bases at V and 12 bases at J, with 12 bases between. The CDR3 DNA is TGTGCCAGCAGTTTATCGGGAGAGCATGCGCAGTTCTTC. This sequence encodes CASSLSGEHAQFF.

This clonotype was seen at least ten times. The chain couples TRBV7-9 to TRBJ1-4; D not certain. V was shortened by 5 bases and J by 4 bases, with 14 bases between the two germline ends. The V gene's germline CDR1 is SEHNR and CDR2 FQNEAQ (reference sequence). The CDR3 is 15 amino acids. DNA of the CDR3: TGTGCCAGCAGCCCCCCCTTGGGTGGTAATGAAAAACTGTTTTTT. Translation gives CASSPPLGGNEKLFF.

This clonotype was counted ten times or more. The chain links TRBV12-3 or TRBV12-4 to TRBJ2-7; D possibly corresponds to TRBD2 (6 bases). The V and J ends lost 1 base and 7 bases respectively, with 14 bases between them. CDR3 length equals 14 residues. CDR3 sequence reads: CASSLGSGWLEQYF. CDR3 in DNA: TGTGCCAGCAGTTTAGGTAGCGGTTGGTTGGAGCAGTACTTC.

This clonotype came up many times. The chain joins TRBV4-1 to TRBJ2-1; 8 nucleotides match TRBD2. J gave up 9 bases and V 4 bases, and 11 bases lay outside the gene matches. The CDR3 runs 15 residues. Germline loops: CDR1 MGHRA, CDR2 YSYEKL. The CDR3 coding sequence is TGCGCCAGCAGCCTCCTTCCGGGAGGGCCCGGTGAGCAGTTCTTC. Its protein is CASSLLPGGPGEQFF.

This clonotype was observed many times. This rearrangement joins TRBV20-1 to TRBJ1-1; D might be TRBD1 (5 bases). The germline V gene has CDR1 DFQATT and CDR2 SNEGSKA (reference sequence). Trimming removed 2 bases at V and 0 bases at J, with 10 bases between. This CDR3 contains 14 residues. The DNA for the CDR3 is TGCAGTGCTAGACACGGCAGGGTGAACACTGAAGCTTTCTTT. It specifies CSARHGRVNTEAFF.

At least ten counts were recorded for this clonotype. The DNA for the CDR3 is TGCAGTGCCCGGGCTGGACGGCGTTATAGTGATACGCAGTATTTT. It specifies CSARAGRRYSDTQYF. The J gene is TRBJ2-3, the V gene TRBV20-1; D ambiguous. Germline V CDR1 and CDR2: DFQATT, SNEGSKA (reference sequence). Trimming stripped 6 bases from V and 6 bases from J, with 22 bases between. This CDR3 has 15 residues.

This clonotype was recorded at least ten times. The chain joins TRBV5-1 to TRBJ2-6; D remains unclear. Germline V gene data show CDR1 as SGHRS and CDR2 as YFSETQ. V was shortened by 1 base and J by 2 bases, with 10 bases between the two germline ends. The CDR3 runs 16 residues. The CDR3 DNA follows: TGCGCCAGCAGCTTGATGACAAGGGCTGGGGCCAACGTCCTGACTTTC. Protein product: CASSLMTRAGANVLTF.

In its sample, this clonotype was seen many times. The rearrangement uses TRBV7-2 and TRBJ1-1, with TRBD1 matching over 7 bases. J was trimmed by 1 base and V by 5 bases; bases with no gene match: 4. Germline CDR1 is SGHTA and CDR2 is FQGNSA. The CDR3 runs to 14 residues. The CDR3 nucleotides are TGTGCCAGCAGCCAGAGGACAGGGAACACTGAAGCTTTCTTT. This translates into CASSQRTGNTEAFF.

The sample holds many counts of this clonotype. The CDR3 is CASTNSPGTYEQYF. The CDR3 DNA follows: TGTGCCAGCACCAACTCCCCGGGTACCTACGAGCAGTACTTC. The chain has TRBV12-3 or TRBV12-4 and TRBJ2-7, with unresolved D. The ends were cut back, 7 bases at V and 2 bases at J, with 15 bases in the middle. The CDR3 extends over 14 amino acids.

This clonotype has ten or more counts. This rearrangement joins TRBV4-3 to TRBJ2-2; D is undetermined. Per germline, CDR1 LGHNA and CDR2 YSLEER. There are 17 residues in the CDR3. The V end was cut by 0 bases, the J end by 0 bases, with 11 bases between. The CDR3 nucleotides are TGCGCCAGCAGCCAAGACTGGGAACTCCCGAACACCGGGGAGCTGTTTTTT. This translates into CASSQDWELPNTGELFF.

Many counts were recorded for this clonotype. For the CDR3, the DNA is TGCAGCTCCCGACAGGCGGGTGTTTTCTACGGCGTCGGGGAGCAGTTCTTC. Translation gives CSSRQAGVFYGVGEQFF. The rearrangement joins TRBV29-1 to TRBJ2-1, with D tentatively TRBD1 (6 bases). The V and J ends lost 8 bases and 10 bases respectively, with 33 bases between them. CDR3 length equals 17 residues. Germline assignment: CDR1 SQVTM and CDR2 ANQGSEA.